The 32 T cell receptor beta chains below were found in one sample sequenced in a study of T cells expressing NK-cell markers. TCRdb reprocessed the 5' RACE reads, with one entry per CDR3 protein and no DNA. Reported are about 540,000 distinct CDR3 sequences; the ten largest clones contain about 3.6%. The specimen was blood T cells: a sorted CD56 or NKG2C T cell subset, CD4+ or CD8+ T cells, or bulk PBMC T cells (not recorded which). All receptors derive from a man aged 18 to 30 in good health.

The genes are TRBV20-1 and TRBJ1-6; TCRdb's D call, TRBD1, is unchecked because there is no DNA. CDR1 is DFQATT, CDR2 SNEGSKA, per germline (reference sequence). The CDR3 sequence is 14 residues long. Here the CDR3 reads CSARPGQGHSPLHF.

This CDR3 is CSATKGGVGTEAFF. The chain carries TRBV20-1 and TRBJ1-1; with no DNA, the TCRdb D assignment of TRBD1 cannot be verified. CDR3 size: 14 residues. Per the germline V gene, CDR1 is DFQATT and CDR2 is SNEGSKA (reference sequence).

CDR3 region: CASSPTNPTDYNSPLHF. The chain employs TRBV7-2 and TRBJ1-6; the D call from TCRdb, TRBD1, cannot be confirmed without DNA. The CDR3 is 17 residues long. The V gene's germline CDR1 is SGHTA and CDR2 FQGNSA.

The J gene is TRBJ2-7, the V gene TRBV14; the TCRdb call, TRBD1, lacks DNA for checking. Germline V gives CDR1 SGHDN, CDR2 FVKESK. The CDR3 consists of 16 residues. CDR3 sequence reads: CASSQEPGFRTYEQYF.

The chain links TRBV27 to TRBJ2-4; TCRdb selects TRBD1, and the lack of DNA leaves this call unchecked. This CDR3 spans 16 amino acids. Germline CDR1 MNHEY, CDR2 SMNVEV (reference sequence). The CDR3 spells CASSSTYRDGKNIQYF.

J is TRBJ1-2 and V is TRBV15; TCRdb's assignment of TRBD1 cannot be checked, as there is no DNA. Germline CDR1 reads LNHNV; CDR2 reads YYDKDF (reference sequence). The CDR3 runs 16 residues. CDR3 residues: CATSRDSFSAGDGYTF.

This chain joins TRBV2 and TRBJ2-2; checking the TCRdb D call of TRBD2 is not possible without DNA. The CDR3 runs to 14 residues. Germline-derived CDR1 and CDR2 are SNHLY and FYNNEI. CDR3 sequence: CASTGGRGTGELFF.

This chain uses TRBV5-1 with TRBJ2-2; checking the TCRdb D call of TRBD2 is not possible without DNA. The CDR3 contains 16 residues. Looked up from germline, CDR1 is SGHRS and CDR2 is YFSETQ. CDR3 sequence: CASSPWGGTDTGELFF.

The rearrangement joins TRBV4-3 to TRBJ2-1; TCRdb outputs TRBD2, but without DNA this stays unchecked. The CDR3 sequence is 20 residues long. Germline values: CDR1 LGHNA, CDR2 YSLEER. The chain's CDR3 is CASSPRAASGSGRSYNEQFF.

The chain carries TRBV20-1 and TRBJ2-3. CDR1 and CDR2 (germline): DFQATT, SNEGSKA (reference sequence). The CDR3 has 11 amino acids. CDR3 sequence reads: CSAISQGTQYF.

The rearrangement links TRBV7-9 to TRBJ2-7; no DNA is available, so the TRBD2 call from TCRdb remains unchecked. CDR1 is SEHNR and CDR2 is FQNEAQ in the germline V gene (reference sequence). This CDR3 spans 16 amino acids. The CDR3 sequence is CASSPKLAGPSYEQYF.

This chain joins TRBV14 and TRBJ2-3; TCRdb's assignment of TRBD2 cannot be checked, as there is no DNA. The CDR3 is 18 amino acids. The V gene's germline CDR1 is SGHDN and CDR2 FVKESK. The CDR3 sequence: CASSQDSLGLALADTQYF.

V usage is TRBV12-3 or TRBV12-4 and J usage is TRBJ2-1; TCRdb's assignment of TRBD2 cannot be checked, as there is no DNA. The CDR3 has 17 residues. The CDR3 spells CASSPPPGTSTYNEQFF.

This sequence joins TRBV2 and TRBJ2-7; checking the TCRdb D call of TRBD1 is not possible without DNA. The V gene's germline CDR1 is SNHLY and CDR2 FYNNEI. The CDR3 is made up of 15 amino acids. CDR3 residues: CASSDVGEGSYEQYF.

The chain uses TRBV20-1 and TRBJ2-1; TCRdb designates TRBD1, a call that cannot be tested without DNA. The CDR3 length is 15 residues. The germline gives CDR1 DFQATT, CDR2 SNEGSKA (reference sequence). CDR3: CSATPLDRGGNEQFF.

The chain joins TRBV29-1 to TRBJ2-3; TCRdb gives TRBD1 as the D gene, but with no DNA this cannot be confirmed. This CDR3 spans 14 amino acids. Germline V gene data show CDR1 as SQVTM and CDR2 as ANQGSEA. CDR3: CSVGSTGGSDTQYF.

The genes are TRBV30 and TRBJ2-1; TCRdb's assignment of TRBD2 cannot be checked, as there is no DNA. This CDR3 has 15 amino acids. Germline-derived CDR1 and CDR2 are GTSNPN and SVGIG (reference sequence). The CDR3 sequence: CAWSDRTSLYNEQFF.

The CDR3 region is CASRVRTRPYEQYF. The rearrangement uses TRBV6-2 or TRBV6-3 and TRBJ2-7; the D call of TRBD2 rests on TCRdb alone, since no DNA is present to check it. CDR3 length: 14 residues. CDR1 and CDR2 (germline): MNHEY, SVGEGT.

The rearrangement joins TRBV6-2 or TRBV6-3 to TRBJ1-5; checking the TCRdb D call of TRBD1 is not possible without DNA. This CDR3 is 17 amino acids long. Per the germline V gene, CDR1 is MNHEY and CDR2 is SVGEGT. The CDR3 loop is CASSDSRLRTLRQPQHF.

The chain employs TRBV20-1 and TRBJ2-7; absent DNA, TCRdb's TRBD1 call cannot be checked. The CDR3 loop spans 11 amino acids. CDR1 and CDR2 (germline): DFQATT, SNEGSKA (reference sequence). The CDR3 spells CSVTQGYEQYF.

The chain carries TRBV6-5 and TRBJ1-1; the D call of TRBD1 rests on TCRdb alone, since no DNA is present to check it. Germline CDR1 is MNHEY and CDR2 is SVGAGI. The CDR3 has 14 amino acids. CDR3 sequence reads: CASSYSPGWTEAFF.

The chain's CDR3 is CSALVGGRNSNQPQHF. The V and J genes are TRBV20-1 and TRBJ1-5; with no DNA, the TCRdb D assignment of TRBD1 cannot be verified. Germline V CDR1 and CDR2: DFQATT, SNEGSKA (reference sequence). The CDR3 length is 16 residues.

The rearrangement joins TRBV6-1 to TRBJ2-5; TCRdb's assignment of TRBD2 cannot be checked, as there is no DNA. The CDR3 has 13 amino acids. Germline assignment: CDR1 MNHNS and CDR2 SASEGT. The CDR3 is CASSELARGTQYF.

The chain uses TRBV7-9 and TRBJ1-2; TCRdb returns TRBD1, unconfirmable since there is no DNA. CDR1 is SEHNR, CDR2 FQNEAQ, per germline (reference sequence). CDR3 length equals 14 residues. This chain's CDR3 is CASSQTGTVDGYTF.

The V and J genes are TRBV19 and TRBJ1-2. Germline V gene sequence: CDR1 LNHDA, CDR2 SQIVND (reference sequence). The CDR3 spans 12 residues. CDR3 residues: CASRRVPYGYTF.

The chain has TRBV6-1 and TRBJ1-4; no DNA is available, so the TRBD1 call from TCRdb remains unchecked. Germline V CDR1 and CDR2: MNHNS, SASEGT. CDR3 size: 15 residues. This CDR3 reads CASTPLAGTNEKLFF.

This sequence joins TRBV27 and TRBJ2-1; TCRdb indicates TRBD1, and absent DNA this call remains unverified. This CDR3 region has 17 residues. Germline CDR1 and CDR2: MNHEY and SMNVEV (reference sequence). The CDR3 spells CASSLSRPQGGSNEQFF.

The chain carries TRBV12-3 or TRBV12-4 and TRBJ1-1; TCRdb's D gene call, TRBD1, goes unchecked for lack of DNA. The CDR3 is 15 amino acids. CDR3: CASSSNQGVGTEAFF.

The chain joins TRBV5-6 to TRBJ2-2; TCRdb indicates TRBD2, and absent DNA this call remains unverified. Germline values: CDR1 SGHDT, CDR2 YYEEEE. This CDR3 has 15 amino acids. The CDR3 loop is CASSIPGLGAGELFF.

The chain joins TRBV20-1 to TRBJ2-3; without DNA, the TCRdb call of TRBD2 cannot be checked. The CDR3 length is 14 residues. Germline V gives CDR1 DFQATT, CDR2 SNEGSKA (reference sequence). CDR3 loop: CSVSKAGGQHTQYF.

The chain has TRBV18 and TRBJ2-2; the D call from TCRdb, TRBD1, cannot be confirmed without DNA. Germline V lookup: CDR1 KGHSH, CDR2 LQKENI. The CDR3 is 15 residues long. CDR3 protein: CASSPPFGRTGELFF.

V gene TRBV7-9 combines with J gene TRBJ2-5; TCRdb names TRBD2, which stays unverified in the absence of DNA. This CDR3 contains 16 residues. Germline V gene sequence: CDR1 SEHNR, CDR2 FQNEAQ (reference sequence). This chain's CDR3 is CASSSPRIVGSETQYF. Variable domain in full (rest from reference TRBV7-9 and TRBJ2-5): DTGVSQNPRHKITKRGQNVTFRCDPISEHNRLYWYRQTLGQGPEFLTYFQNEAQLEKSRLLSDRFSAERPKGSFSTLEIQRTEQGDSAMYLCASSSPRIVGSETQYFGPGTRLLVL.